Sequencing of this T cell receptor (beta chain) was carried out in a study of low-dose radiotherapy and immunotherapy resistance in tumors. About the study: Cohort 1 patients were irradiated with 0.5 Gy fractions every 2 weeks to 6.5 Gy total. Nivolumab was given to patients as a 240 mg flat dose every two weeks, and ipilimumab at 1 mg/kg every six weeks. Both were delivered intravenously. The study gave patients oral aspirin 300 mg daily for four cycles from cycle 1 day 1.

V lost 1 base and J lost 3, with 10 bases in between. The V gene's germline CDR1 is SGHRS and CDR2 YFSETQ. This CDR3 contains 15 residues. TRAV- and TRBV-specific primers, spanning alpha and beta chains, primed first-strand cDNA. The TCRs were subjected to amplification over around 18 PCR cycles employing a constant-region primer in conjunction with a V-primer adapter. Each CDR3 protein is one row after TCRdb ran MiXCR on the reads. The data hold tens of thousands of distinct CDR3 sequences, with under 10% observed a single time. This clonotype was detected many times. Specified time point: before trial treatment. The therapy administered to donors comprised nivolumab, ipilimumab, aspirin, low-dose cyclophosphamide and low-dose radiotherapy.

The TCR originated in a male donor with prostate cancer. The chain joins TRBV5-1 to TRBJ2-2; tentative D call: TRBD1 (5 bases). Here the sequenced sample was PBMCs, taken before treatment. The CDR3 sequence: CASSLRQGDTGELFF. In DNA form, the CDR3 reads TGCGCCAGCAGCTTGCGGCAGGGTGACACCGGGGAGCTGTTTTTT.